This TCR beta chain was sequenced during a study of shared clonotypes between healthy human individuals. A word on this clone: What it binds is unknown.

Study-wide results and limits: Sorted-subset sequencing, rarefaction showed, was incomplete despite large depth. Four donors had around 5.5% of their naive CD4 clonotypes in common.

Method: immunoSEQ multiplex PCR; TCRdb's copy keeps in-frame clones and lacks some. Of around 720,000 clones detected, around 78% appear once; the ten largest clones hold around 2%. The CDR3 covers 14 residues. Germline V gene data show CDR1 as GTSNPN and CDR2 as SVGIG (reference sequence). Trimming left V 2 bases short and J 6 bases short, with 17 bases between. The V call is TRBV30, the J call TRBJ2-7; perhaps TRBD1 as D (6 bases). This TCR was sampled from a woman between 25 and 40 years old in good health. The sequenced sample consisted of memory CD4+ T cells sorted from blood. Subset in this sample: CD45RA-negative fraction. The CDR3 DNA follows: TGTGCCTGGAGTTCCGGGACACTCTTTCGCGAGCAGTACTTC. Translated: CAWSSGTLFREQYF.